A single sample is the source of the 23 T cell receptor beta chains below, sequenced in a study of T cells in Graves' hyperthyroidism and ophthalmopathy. Authors of the study amplified TCR beta CDR3 regions from RNA transcripts. HTBI primers were used for first-round RT-PCR of the TCR CDR3. TCRdb analysed the multiplex PCR reads with MiXCR anew, one entry per CDR3 protein. The sample records hundreds of thousands of distinct CDR3 sequences, 16% being singletons. The sequenced sample consisted of blood. These TCRs come from a woman between 18 and 29 years old with Graves' hyperthyroidism.

Many counts were recorded for this clonotype. The chain is built from TRBV7-6 and TRBJ2-3, with D perhaps TRBD2 (5 bases). This CDR3 region has 15 residues. The germline gives CDR1 SGHVS, CDR2 FNYEAQ. Trimming removed 5 bases from V and 2 bases from J, with 14 bases in between. CDR3 in amino acids: CASSQQRFSTDTQYF. The CDR3 region has the DNA TGTGCCAGCAGCCAGCAGCGGTTCTCCACAGATACGCAGTATTTT. Based on the CDR3 plus reference TRBV7-6 and TRBJ2-3, the full variable domain is GAGVSQSPRYKVTKRGQDVALRCDPISGHVSLYWYRQALGQGPEFLTYFNYEAQQDKSGLPNDRFSAERPEGSISTLTIQRTEQRDSAMYRCASSQQRFSTDTQYFGPGTRLTVL.

The sample holds many counts of this clonotype. The chain joins TRBV28 to TRBJ2-7; 12 nucleotides match TRBD1. The V and J ends lost 3 bases and 7 bases, in that order; junction bases with no gene match: 10. The length of the CDR3 is 16 residues. Looked up from germline, CDR1 is MDHEN and CDR2 is SYDVKM. CDR3 sequence (DNA): TGTGCCAGCAGTTTCTTGCGGGGACAGGGGGCGCGGGAGCAGTACTTC. Its protein is CASSFLRGQGAREQYF.

As to this clonotype: Just one base apart from a much larger clone, this may be a read error. The CDR3 DNA is TGTGCCAGCAACCGGGGCAATGAGCAGTTCTTC. It codes for CASNRGNEQFF. The J gene is TRBJ2-1, the V gene TRBV13; weak D call: TRBD2 (5 bases). V was cut by 7 bases and J by 6 bases, with 7 bases left in between. Per germline, CDR1 PRHDT and CDR2 FYEKMQ (reference sequence). This CDR3 contains 11 residues.

This clonotype was counted at least ten times. The genes are TRBV3-1 and TRBJ1-1; D unresolved. The CDR3 spans 12 residues. Germline V gene data show CDR1 as LGHDT and CDR2 as YNNKEL (reference sequence). Trimming left V 1 base short and J 1 base short, with 1 base between. DNA for the CDR3: TGTGCCAGCAGCCAAGCGAACACTGAAGCTTTCTTT. As protein: CASSQANTEAFF.

This clonotype was recorded many times. This chain connects TRBV2 to TRBJ2-1, with 7 bases that match TRBD1. The CDR3 loop spans 15 amino acids. Germline trimming cut 5 bases from V and 0 bases from J; bases unmatched to any gene: 4. The germline gives CDR1 SNHLY, CDR2 FYNNEI. The CDR3 spells CASSRQGPSYNEQFF. The CDR3 coding sequence is TGTGCCAGCAGTCGACAGGGACCCTCCTACAATGAGCAGTTCTTC.

This clonotype was detected ten times or more. The chain combines TRBV2 with TRBJ1-4, with TRBD1 as a possible D gene (6 bases). The V gene lost 11 bases and the J gene lost 4 bases, with 14 bases spanning the gap. Germline loops: CDR1 SNHLY, CDR2 FYNNEI. This CDR3 is built from 13 residues. CDR3 amino acids: CASWTALNEKLFF. The CDR3 nucleotides read TGTGCCTCCTGGACAGCCCTTAATGAAAAACTGTTTTTT.

The chain employs TRBV19 and TRBJ2-1; D may be TRBD2 (5 bases). Trimming shortened V by 1 base and J by 10 bases, and 11 bases separated the two germline ends. Germline V gives CDR1 LNHDA, CDR2 SQIVND (reference sequence). The CDR3 totals 13 residues. The CDR3 spells CASSIGGKGEQFF. CDR3 nucleotide sequence: TGTGCCAGTAGTATAGGAGGGAAAGGCGAGCAGTTCTTC.

This clonotype was counted ten times or more. The CDR3 DNA reads as TGTGCCAGCAGCACAAATAAGGGGGGCTACACCTTC. It is translated as CASSTNKGGYTF. The chain joins TRBV13 to TRBJ1-2, with D perhaps matching TRBD1 (5 bases). The germline V and J ends were trimmed by 5 bases and 8 bases, with 12 bases remaining between them. Germline values: CDR1 PRHDT, CDR2 FYEKMQ (reference sequence). The CDR3 is made up of 12 amino acids.

The genes are TRBV12-3 or TRBV12-4 and TRBJ2-1; 14 nucleotides match TRBD2. J was trimmed by 0 bases and V by 6 bases; bases with no gene match: 7. The CDR3 covers 18 residues. The CDR3 reads CASRSGLAGVGSYNEQFF. As DNA, the CDR3 is TGTGCCAGCAGATCGGGACTAGCGGGAGTAGGCTCCTACAATGAGCAGTTCTTC.

This chain joins TRBV3-1 and TRBJ2-7, with 9 bases identical to TRBD1. The junction had 12 bases not matched to a gene; V was cut back by 3 bases and J by 6 bases. This CDR3 comprises 16 residues. Germline CDR1 reads LGHDT; CDR2 reads YNNKEL (reference sequence). The CDR3 reads CASSHFGTGSTREQYF. CDR3 DNA sequence: TGTGCCAGCAGCCATTTTGGGACAGGGTCGACACGCGAGCAGTACTTC.

There are a few counts of this clonotype. The gene calls are TRBV18 and TRBJ2-7; 8 positions agree with TRBD2. The CDR3 length is 15 residues. From germline, CDR1 is KGHSH and CDR2 LQKENI. The V segment lost 3 bases and the J segment 0 bases; nucleotides outside the gene matches: 4. The CDR3 reads CASSPLAGYSYEQYF. CDR3 bases: TGTGCCAGCTCACCTCTAGCGGGCTACTCCTACGAGCAGTACTTC.

CDR3 nucleotides: TGTGCCAGCAGTTCGCGGTACACTGAAGCTTTCTTT. Protein sequence: CASSSRYTEAFF. The chain employs TRBV6-5 and TRBJ1-1; D is undetermined. The CDR3 has 12 residues. CDR1 MNHEY and CDR2 SVGAGI come from the germline V gene. The V end was cut by 4 bases, the J end by 3 bases, with 6 bases between.

In the case of this clonotype: One end of the junction fails to match germline, which may point to a read error. V and J are TRBV13 and TRBJ2-1; D might be TRBD2 (5 bases). The CDR3 has 15 amino acids. The V gene's germline CDR1 is PRHDT and CDR2 FYEKMQ (reference sequence). The CDR3 region has the DNA TGTGCCAGCAGTTTAGCGCGGAGGCTAGTTGGTGAGCAGTTCTTC. This encodes CASSLARRLVGEQFF.

The table lists this clonotype with many counts. The chain joins TRBV20-1 to TRBJ2-7, with D tentatively TRBD1 (6 bases). Trimming left V 3 bases short and J 3 bases short, with 15 bases between. CDR3 size: 14 residues. Germline CDR1 DFQATT, CDR2 SNEGSKA (reference sequence). The CDR3 DNA is TGCAGTGCTAGTAGACAGGCCCAAGGCTACGAGCAGTACTTC. It encodes CSASRQAQGYEQYF.

This clonotype showed up many times. This chain uses TRBV2 with TRBJ1-5; perhaps TRBD1 as D (6 bases). Trimming cost V 6 bases and J 7 bases, with 16 bases left between them. Germline V gene lookup returns CDR1 SNHLY and CDR2 FYNNEI. This CDR3 is built from 14 residues. The CDR3, as DNA: TGTGCCAGCAGAGCGGGACATTTGGGGCAGCCCCAGCATTTT. The encoded protein is CASRAGHLGQPQHF.

V gene TRBV12-3 or TRBV12-4 combines with J gene TRBJ1-2; D is uncertain. The CDR3 sequence is 13 residues long. The V end lost 5 bases, the J end lost 5 bases, and 12 bases lay between the germline ends. The CDR3 DNA follows: TGTGCCAGCAGTCTAGGTGAGAGGTATGGCTACACCTTC. This encodes CASSLGERYGYTF.

Remarks on this clonotype: A much larger clone sits a single nucleotide away, making a read error possible. This sequence joins TRBV7-9 and TRBJ1-4; TRBD1 matches 9 bases. The CDR3 is 13 residues long. Germline V gene data show CDR1 as SEHNR and CDR2 as FQNEAQ (reference sequence). The CDR3 DNA reads TGTGCCAGCAGCGCAGGACAGGGGATAAAACTGTCTTTT. Protein: CASSAGQGIKLSF.

This clonotype was detected a few times. V gene TRBV5-1 combines with J gene TRBJ2-2, with unresolved D. Per germline, CDR1 SGHRS and CDR2 YFSETQ. CDR3 length equals 13 residues. Deletions cut 4 bases from V and 3 bases from J, with 7 bases between. CDR3 loop: CASSVSDTGELFF. CDR3 nucleotides: TGCGCCAGCAGCGTTTCAGACACCGGGGAGCTGTTTTTT.

At least ten counts were recorded for this clonotype. V and J are TRBV3-1 and TRBJ2-7, with 10 bases fitting TRBD1. Germline CDR1 reads LGHDT; CDR2 reads YNNKEL (reference sequence). This CDR3 comprises 17 residues. V gave up 4 bases and J gave up 7 bases; unmatched junction bases: 16. This chain's CDR3 is CASSRMPSGQGSKEQYF. CDR3 sequence (DNA): TGTGCCAGCAGCCGGATGCCTTCGGGACAGGGGAGTAAGGAGCAGTACTTC.

The rearrangement links TRBV19 to TRBJ2-5; D uncertain. V was pared by 0 bases and J by 5 bases, with 10 bases between. This CDR3 spans 14 amino acids. Germline lookup yields CDR1 LNHDA and CDR2 SQIVND (reference sequence). CDR3 nucleotides: TGTGCCAGTAGTATAGATTCGCCCGGGGAGACCCAGTACTTC. It is translated as CASSIDSPGETQYF.

This clonotype showed up many times. This rearrangement joins TRBV2 to TRBJ1-2, with a possible D match to TRBD1 (5 bases). Germline V gives CDR1 SNHLY, CDR2 FYNNEI. The ends were cut back, 4 bases at V and 5 bases at J, with 14 bases in the middle. The CDR3 has 14 amino acids. For the CDR3, the DNA is TGTGCCAGCAGTGTGGTCAGGGAGGTGTATGGCTACACCTTC. Translation gives CASSVVREVYGYTF.

This clonotype was detected ten times or more. This sequence joins TRBV5-1 and TRBJ1-1; 7 bases align to TRBD1. Germline V gene lookup returns CDR1 SGHRS and CDR2 YFSETQ. There are 14 residues in the CDR3. Unmatched junction bases numbered 9, after V lost 3 bases and J lost 7 bases. The CDR3 bases are TGCGCCAGCAGCTCCCGACAGGGTGGACTTGAAGCTTTCTTT. Residues: CASSSRQGGLEAFF.

This clonotype showed up just a few times. The DNA for the CDR3 is TGTGCCACCAGTGGGCCGGGACAGGGAGACAATGAGCAGTTCTTC. Translation gives CATSGPGQGDNEQFF. V gene TRBV24-1 combines with J gene TRBJ2-1, with 9 bases matching TRBD1. Germline V lookup: CDR1 KGHDR, CDR2 SFDVKD. CDR3 length equals 15 residues. The ends lost 5 bases at V and 5 bases at J; junction bases unmatched: 6.